This T cell receptor (beta chain) was obtained from a study of early T cells in non-severe SARS-CoV-2 infection. For the study at large: With bulk RNA from unsorted whole blood as input, sequencing yielded unpaired chains.

TCRdb independently ran MiXCR on the 5' RACE reads; one entry per CDR3 protein. The sample records about 52,000 distinct CDR3 sequences, around 8% being singletons. CDR1 is SGHAT, CDR2 FQNNGV, per germline. The trim removed 4 bases at V and 1 base at J, leaving 12 bases unmatched. This CDR3 region has 17 residues. The receptor's source is an adult who was a healthcare worker with PCR-confirmed SARS-CoV-2 infection or an uninfected control (not recorded which). The sequenced sample consisted of whole blood. The chain joins TRBV11-2 to TRBJ1-2; 7 nucleotides line up with TRBD1. The CDR3 DNA follows: TGTGCCAGCAGCTACCCGGACAGGCTACATGATAACTATGGCTACACCTTC. Translating gives CASSYPDRLHDNYGYTF.